This T cell receptor (beta chain) was sequenced in a study of CD8 T cells in ankylosing spondylitis. V lost 0 bases, J lost 0 bases, and 2 bases stayed unmatched. The length of the CDR3 is 15 residues. From germline, CDR1 is MGHRA and CDR2 YSYEKL. The sample holds many counts of this clonotype. One entry per CDR3 protein results from TCRdb running MiXCR on the 5' RACE reads. The sample records approximately 250,000 distinct CDR3 sequences, approximately 8% being singletons. This TCR was sampled from a female donor with ankylosing spondylitis or in good health (not recorded which). Material: blood, either unsorted or a sorted T cell fraction (not recorded which). The chain joins TRBV4-1 to TRBJ2-7; TRBD2 agrees at 7 bases. CDR3 in amino acids: CASSQEGGGSYEQYF. The CDR3 DNA reads as TGCGCCAGCAGCCAAGAGGGGGGGGGCTCCTACGAGCAGTACTTC.